Listed below are T cell receptor beta chains from one sample, sequenced in a study of regulatory T cells in long-lasting Graves disease. Using its own MiXCR run on the multiplex PCR reads, TCRdb lists one record per CDR3 protein. The profile shows around 400,000 distinct CDR3 sequences, approximately 22% of them singletons. Sequenced material: peripheral blood mononuclear cells (PBMCs), taken when the disease was refractory, from a patient treated with antithyroid drugs. Receptors were obtained from a female donor with Graves disease. Both conserved end residues are part of each CDR3. The order of the fields is J gene, CDR3 length, D gene, clone size, V gene, CDR3 protein, CDR3 DNA. A D gene is named only where the DNA matches it firmly. For some rows the clone size is stated as once, few or many, or as a class when expanded; others skip it.

TRBJ2-7 17 TRBD2 . TRBV4-1 CASSQTFSGRANDEQYF TGCGCCAGCAGCCAAACCTTTAGCGGGAGGGCCAACGACGAGCAGTACTTC
TRBJ1-2 11 . . TRBV29-1 CSVPGVAGYTF TGCAGCGTACCGGGGGTGGCCGGCTACACCTTC
TRBJ2-5 16 TRBD2 . TRBV7-9 CASSSLPAGGGETQYF TGTGCCAGCAGCTCTCTACCAGCGGGAGGGGGGGAGACCCAGTACTTC
TRBJ1-2 17 TRBD1 few TRBV28 CASSLDRGRLANYGYTF TGTGCCAGCAGTTTAGACAGGGGGCGCTTAGCTAACTATGGCTACACCTTC
TRBJ1-2 15 TRBD1 many TRBV24-1 CATSDTRDRGYGYTF TGTGCCACCAGTGATACCCGGGACAGGGGTTATGGCTACACCTTC
TRBJ2-2 15 . many TRBV6-1 CASSELAPNTGELFF TGTGCCAGCAGTGAGCTAGCGCCAAACACCGGGGAGCTGTTTTTT
TRBJ2-7 12 . many TRBV10-3 CATAQSSYEQYF TGTGCCACCGCCCAGAGCTCCTACGAGCAGTACTTC
TRBJ2-5 16 TRBD2 many TRBV11-1 CASSHRGGAGVETQYF TGTGCCAGCAGCCACCGAGGGGGAGCGGGAGTTGAGACCCAGTACTTC
TRBJ2-7 13 TRBD1 . TRBV29-1 CSVAQGQSYEQYF TGCAGCGTTGCCCAGGGACAGTCCTACGAGCAGTACTTC
TRBJ2-5 15 . . TRBV15 CATSRDGLPEETRYF TGTGCCACCAGCAGAGACGGACTCCCGGAGGAGACCCGGTACTTC
TRBJ2-5 16 . many TRBV14 CASSQDSRLYQETQYF TGTGCCAGCAGCCAAGATTCGAGACTATATCAAGAGACCCAGTACTTC
TRBJ2-5 18 TRBD2 many TRBV28 CASSSPGTSGRNRETQYF TGTGCCAGCAGTTCCCCGGGGACTAGCGGGAGAAACCGAGAGACCCAGTACTTC
TRBJ2-2 14 . few TRBV19 CASIGGPLTGELFF TGTGCCAGTATCGGGGGACCTCTCACCGGGGAGCTGTTTTTT
TRBJ2-3 19 TRBD2 . TRBV20-1 CSASGWGGSSRSYTDTQYF TGCAGTGCTAGTGGGTGGGGCGGGAGTAGTCGTTCATACACAGATACGCAGTATTTT